Detailed here is one T cell receptor beta chain. Its antigen is not known. This sample was included in a study of PD-1 blockade in classical Hodgkin lymphoma. Findings and limits, study-wide: Complete responders matched newly diagnosed patients in baseline diversity. Reasons behind the repertoire differences stay unclear, perhaps disease activity or earlier therapy.

Repertoires were generated with immunoSEQ multiplex PCR, while TCRdb's copy carries only in-frame clones and drops some. Of 12,000 or so clones in the sample, around 84% were seen once. Time point noted: cycle 4 day 1 (C4D1), after more than five weeks of nivolumab. Every patient experienced relapse after autologous stem cell transplantation, and brentuximab vedotin exposure varied. Thawed PBMCs were subjected to magnetic negative selection, which yielded isolated CD8+ T cells. Treatment was intravenous nivolumab, 3 mg/kg every 2 weeks, until progression. Trimming stripped 4 bases from V and 7 bases from J, with 11 bases between. In germline, CDR1 is SNHLY, CDR2 FYNNEI. The CDR3 totals 13 residues.

The chain uses TRBV2 and TRBJ2-1; D gene ambiguous. This specimen was CD8+ T cells from blood, taken before the fourth cycle of nivolumab. This clonotype originated in a human donor with classical Hodgkin lymphoma. The donor label of this sample is uncertain. This chain's CDR3 is CASSVASTNEQFF. The CDR3 nucleotides are TGTGCCAGCAGTGTAGCCTCGACAAATGAGCAGTTCTTC.